These 5 T cell receptor beta chains originate from one sample sequenced in a study of monozygotic twins with inflammatory bowel disease. TCRdb processed the 5' RACE reads again and assigns one entry to each CDR3 protein, with no DNA. This listing includes approximately 340,000 distinct CDR3 sequences. Sequenced: blood. The receptor source for this set is a human donor with ulcerative colitis or Crohn's disease, or a healthy co-twin of an affected twin (not recorded which).

This chain joins TRBV10-3 and TRBJ2-7; without DNA, the TCRdb call of TRBD1 cannot be checked. This CDR3 is 17 amino acids long. The germline V gene encodes CDR1 ENHRY and CDR2 SYGVKD. The CDR3 protein is CAISESPGTGDYYEQYF.

The chain joins TRBV4-3 to TRBJ2-3; TCRdb's D gene call, TRBD1, goes unchecked for lack of DNA. CDR3 length equals 15 residues. Germline CDR1 is LGHNA and CDR2 is YSLEER. The CDR3 loop reads CASSLAPGVEDTQYF.

The rearrangement joins TRBV28 to TRBJ2-2; the TRBD1 assignment by TCRdb is unverifiable without DNA. The CDR3 runs 14 residues. Germline CDR1 reads MDHEN; CDR2 reads SYDVKM. The CDR3 protein is CASSFQGESGELFF.

The chain combines TRBV2 with TRBJ2-2; the D gene TCRdb calls, TRBD1, cannot be checked with no DNA. There are 13 residues in the CDR3. Per germline, CDR1 SNHLY and CDR2 FYNNEI. The CDR3 loop reads CASGTHNTGELFF.

The chain is built from TRBV6-5 and TRBJ2-2. Looked up from germline, CDR1 is MNHEY and CDR2 is SVGAGI. The CDR3 spans 16 residues. The CDR3 here is CASSYGQDPMDGELFF.